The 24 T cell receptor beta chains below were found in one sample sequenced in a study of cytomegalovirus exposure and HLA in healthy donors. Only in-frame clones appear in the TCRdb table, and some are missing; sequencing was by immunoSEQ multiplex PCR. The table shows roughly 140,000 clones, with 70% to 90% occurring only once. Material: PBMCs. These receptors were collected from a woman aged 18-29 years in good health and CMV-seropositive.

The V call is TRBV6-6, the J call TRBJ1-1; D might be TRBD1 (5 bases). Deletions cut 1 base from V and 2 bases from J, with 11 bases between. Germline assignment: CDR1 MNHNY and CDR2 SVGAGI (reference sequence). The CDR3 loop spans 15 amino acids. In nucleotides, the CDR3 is TGTGCCAGCAGTTACTGGGCAGGGCAAAACACTGAAGCTTTCTTT. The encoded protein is CASSYWAGQNTEAFF.

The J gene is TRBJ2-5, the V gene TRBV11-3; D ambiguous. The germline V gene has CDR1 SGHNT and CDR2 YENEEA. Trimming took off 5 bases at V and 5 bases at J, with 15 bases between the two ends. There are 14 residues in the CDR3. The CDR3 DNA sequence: TGTGCCAGCAGCCCCCTGGGCCTCGAGGAGACCCAGTACTTC. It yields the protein CASSPLGLEETQYF.

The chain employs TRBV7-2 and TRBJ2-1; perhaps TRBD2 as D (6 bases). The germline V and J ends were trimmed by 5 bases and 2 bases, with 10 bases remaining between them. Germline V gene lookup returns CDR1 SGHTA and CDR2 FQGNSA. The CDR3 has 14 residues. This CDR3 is CASSRDSTYNEQFF. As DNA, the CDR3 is TGTGCCAGCAGCCGGGACTCCACCTACAATGAGCAGTTCTTC. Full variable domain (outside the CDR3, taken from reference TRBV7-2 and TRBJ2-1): GAGVSQSPSNKVTEKGKDVELRCDPISGHTALYWYRQSLGQGLEFLIYFQGNSAPDKSGLPSDRFSAERTGGSVSTLTIQRTQQEDSAVYLCASSRDSTYNEQFFGPGTRLTVL.

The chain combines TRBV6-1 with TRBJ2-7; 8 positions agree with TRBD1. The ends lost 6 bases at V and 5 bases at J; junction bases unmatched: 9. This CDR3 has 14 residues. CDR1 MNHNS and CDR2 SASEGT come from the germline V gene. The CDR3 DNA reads TGTGCCAGCAGATCCAGGGGGCTTGGGAACGAGCAGTACTTC. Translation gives CASRSRGLGNEQYF.

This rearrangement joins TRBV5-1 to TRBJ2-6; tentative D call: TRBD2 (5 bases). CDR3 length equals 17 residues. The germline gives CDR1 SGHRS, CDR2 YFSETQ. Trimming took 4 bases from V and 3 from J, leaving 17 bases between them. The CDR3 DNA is TGCGCCAGCAGCGCAAATTTTGGAGGTCGTGGGGCCAACGTCCTGACTTTC. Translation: CASSANFGGRGANVLTF.

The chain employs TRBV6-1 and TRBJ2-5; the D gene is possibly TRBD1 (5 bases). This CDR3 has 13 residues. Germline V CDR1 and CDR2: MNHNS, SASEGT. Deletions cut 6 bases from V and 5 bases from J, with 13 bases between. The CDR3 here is CASSKGFRETQYF. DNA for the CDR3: TGTGCCAGCAGCAAGGGGTTTAGGGAGACCCAGTACTTC.

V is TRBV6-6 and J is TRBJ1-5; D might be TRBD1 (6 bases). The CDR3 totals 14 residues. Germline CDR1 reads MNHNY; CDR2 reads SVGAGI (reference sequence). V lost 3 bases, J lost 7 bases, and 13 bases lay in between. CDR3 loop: CASSYQQGGQPQHF. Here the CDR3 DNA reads TGTGCCAGCAGTTATCAACAGGGCGGGCAGCCCCAGCATTTT.

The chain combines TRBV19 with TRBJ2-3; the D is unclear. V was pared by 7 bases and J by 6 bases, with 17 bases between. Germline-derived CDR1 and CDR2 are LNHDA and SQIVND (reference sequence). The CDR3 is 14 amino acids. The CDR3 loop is CASISHGQGDTQYF. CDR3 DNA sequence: TGTGCCAGTATCTCGCATGGGCAAGGCGATACGCAGTATTTT.

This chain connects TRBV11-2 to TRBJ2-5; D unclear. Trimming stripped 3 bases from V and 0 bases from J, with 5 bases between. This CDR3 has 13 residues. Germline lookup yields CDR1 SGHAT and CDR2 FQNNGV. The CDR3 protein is CASSFVNQETQYF. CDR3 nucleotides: TGTGCCAGCAGCTTTGTCAACCAAGAGACCCAGTACTTC.

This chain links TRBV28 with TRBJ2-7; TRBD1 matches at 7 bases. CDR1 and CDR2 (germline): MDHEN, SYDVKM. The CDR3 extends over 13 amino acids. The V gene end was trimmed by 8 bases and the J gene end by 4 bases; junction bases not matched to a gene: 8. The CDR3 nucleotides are TGTGCCAGCGGACCCAGGGGGTGGTACGAGCAGTACTTC. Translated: CASGPRGWYEQYF.

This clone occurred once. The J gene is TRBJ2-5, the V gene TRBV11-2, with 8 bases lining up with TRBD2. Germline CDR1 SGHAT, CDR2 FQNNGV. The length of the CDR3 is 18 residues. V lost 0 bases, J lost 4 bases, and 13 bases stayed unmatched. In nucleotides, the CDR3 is TGTGCCAGCAGCTTAGATCAGTCCGTAGCGGGATTGGGAGAGACCCAGTACTTC. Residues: CASSLDQSVAGLGETQYF.

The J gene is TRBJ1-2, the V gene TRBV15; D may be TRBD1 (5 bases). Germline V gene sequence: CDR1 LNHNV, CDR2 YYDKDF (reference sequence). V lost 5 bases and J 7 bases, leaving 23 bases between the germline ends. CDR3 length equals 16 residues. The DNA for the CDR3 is TGTGCCACCAGCGCCACAGGAACCCGTTCTGGCCTTGGCTACACCTTC. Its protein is CATSATGTRSGLGYTF.

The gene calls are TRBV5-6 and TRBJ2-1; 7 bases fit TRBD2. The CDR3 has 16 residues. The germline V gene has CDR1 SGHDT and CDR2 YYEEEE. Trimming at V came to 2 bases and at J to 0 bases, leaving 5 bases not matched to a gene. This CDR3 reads CASSFSRGSSYNEQFF. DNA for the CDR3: TGTGCCAGCAGCTTTTCCCGCGGGAGCTCCTACAATGAGCAGTTCTTC.

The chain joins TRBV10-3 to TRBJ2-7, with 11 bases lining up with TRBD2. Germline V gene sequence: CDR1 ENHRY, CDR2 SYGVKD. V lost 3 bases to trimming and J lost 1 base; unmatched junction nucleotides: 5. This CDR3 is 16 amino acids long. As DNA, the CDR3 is TGTGCCATCAGTGATGAAACTAGCGGGAGTTCCTACGAGCAGTACTTC. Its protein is CAISDETSGSSYEQYF.

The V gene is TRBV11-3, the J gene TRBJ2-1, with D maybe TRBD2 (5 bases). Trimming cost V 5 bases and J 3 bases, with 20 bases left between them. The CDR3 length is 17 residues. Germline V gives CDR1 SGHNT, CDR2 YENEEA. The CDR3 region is CASSLGLREEHYNEQFF. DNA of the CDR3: TGTGCCAGCAGCCTCGGCCTCCGGGAAGAGCACTACAATGAGCAGTTCTTC.

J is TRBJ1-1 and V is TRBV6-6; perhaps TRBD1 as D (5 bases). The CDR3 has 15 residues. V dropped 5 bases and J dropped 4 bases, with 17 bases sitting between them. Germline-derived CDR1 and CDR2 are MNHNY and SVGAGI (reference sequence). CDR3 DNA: TGTGCCAGCAGTCCATTGACAGAGCTGAGCACTGAAGCTTTCTTT. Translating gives CASSPLTELSTEAFF.

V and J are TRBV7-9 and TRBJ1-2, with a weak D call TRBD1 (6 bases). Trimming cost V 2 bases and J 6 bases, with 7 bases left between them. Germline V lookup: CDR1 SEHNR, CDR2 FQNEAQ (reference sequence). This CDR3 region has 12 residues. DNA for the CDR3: TGTGCCAGCAGCTTAAACAGGGATGGCTACACCTTC. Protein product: CASSLNRDGYTF.

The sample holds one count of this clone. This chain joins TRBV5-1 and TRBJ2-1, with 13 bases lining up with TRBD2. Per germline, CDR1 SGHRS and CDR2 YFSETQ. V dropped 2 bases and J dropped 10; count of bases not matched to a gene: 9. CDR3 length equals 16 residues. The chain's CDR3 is CASSFYGLAGVGEQFF. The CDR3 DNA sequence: TGCGCCAGCAGCTTCTATGGACTAGCGGGAGTTGGAGAGCAGTTCTTC.

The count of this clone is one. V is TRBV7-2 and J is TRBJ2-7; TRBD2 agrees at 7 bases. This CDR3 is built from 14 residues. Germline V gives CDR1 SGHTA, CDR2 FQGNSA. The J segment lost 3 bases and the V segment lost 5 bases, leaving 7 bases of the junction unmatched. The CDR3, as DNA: TGTGCCAGCAGCGGGGTAGCGGGCATCTACGAGCAGTACTTC. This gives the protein CASSGVAGIYEQYF.

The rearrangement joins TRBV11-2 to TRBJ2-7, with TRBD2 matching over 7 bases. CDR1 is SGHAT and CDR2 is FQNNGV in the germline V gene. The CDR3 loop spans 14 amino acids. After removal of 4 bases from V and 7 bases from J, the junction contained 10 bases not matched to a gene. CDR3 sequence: CASSSLGEGIEQYF. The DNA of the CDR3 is TGTGCCAGCAGCTCCCTGGGGGAGGGCATTGAGCAGTACTTC.

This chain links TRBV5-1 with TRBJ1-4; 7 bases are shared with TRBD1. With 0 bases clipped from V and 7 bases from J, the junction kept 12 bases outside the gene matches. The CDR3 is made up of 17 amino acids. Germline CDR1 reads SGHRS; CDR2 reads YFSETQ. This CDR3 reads CASSLGQGGVVREKLFF. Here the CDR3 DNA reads TGCGCCAGCAGCTTGGGACAGGGAGGCGTAGTACGTGAAAAACTGTTTTTT. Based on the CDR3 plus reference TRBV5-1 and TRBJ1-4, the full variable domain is KAGVTQTPRYLIKTRGQQVTLSCSPISGHRSVSWYQQTPGQGLQFLFEYFSETQRNKGNFPGRFSGRQFSNSRSEMNVSTLELGDSALYLCASSLGQGGVVREKLFFGSGTQLSVL.

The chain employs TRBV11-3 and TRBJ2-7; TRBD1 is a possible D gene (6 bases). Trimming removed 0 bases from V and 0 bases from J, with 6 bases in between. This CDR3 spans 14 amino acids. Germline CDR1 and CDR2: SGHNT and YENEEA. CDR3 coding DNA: TGTGCCAGCAGCTTAGAGGACAGCTCCTACGAGCAGTACTTC. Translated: CASSLEDSSYEQYF.

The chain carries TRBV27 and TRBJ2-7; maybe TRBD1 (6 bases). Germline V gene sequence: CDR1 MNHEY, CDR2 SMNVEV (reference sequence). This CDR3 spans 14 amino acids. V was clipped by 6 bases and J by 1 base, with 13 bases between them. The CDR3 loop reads CASSRRQESYEQYF. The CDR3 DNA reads TGTGCCAGCAGCCGCAGACAGGAGTCCTACGAGCAGTACTTC.

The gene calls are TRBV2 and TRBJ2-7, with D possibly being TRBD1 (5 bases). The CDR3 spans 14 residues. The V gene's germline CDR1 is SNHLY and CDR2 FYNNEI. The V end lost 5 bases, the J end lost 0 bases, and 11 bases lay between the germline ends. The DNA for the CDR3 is TGTGCCAGCAGTTCCTCGACAGTCTCCTACGAGCAGTACTTC. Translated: CASSSSTVSYEQYF.